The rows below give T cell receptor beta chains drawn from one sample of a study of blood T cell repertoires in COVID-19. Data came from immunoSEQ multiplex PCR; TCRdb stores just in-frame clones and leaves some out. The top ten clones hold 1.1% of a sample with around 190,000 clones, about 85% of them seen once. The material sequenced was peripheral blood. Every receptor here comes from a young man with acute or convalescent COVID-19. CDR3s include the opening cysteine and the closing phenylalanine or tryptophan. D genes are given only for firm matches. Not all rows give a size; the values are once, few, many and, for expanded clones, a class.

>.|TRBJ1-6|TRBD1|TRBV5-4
TGTGCCAGCAGTTCGGGACAGCTCTTAACACCCCTCCACTTT
CASSSGQLLTPLHF
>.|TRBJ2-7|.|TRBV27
TGTGCCAGCAGTTTATCCGCTACAGTCACGGCCTACGAGCAGTACTTC
CASSLSATVTAYEQYF
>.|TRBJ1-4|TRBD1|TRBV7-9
TGTGCCAGCAGCTTCCAAGGACAGGTTAAGGAAAAACTGTTTTTT
CASSFQGQVKEKLFF
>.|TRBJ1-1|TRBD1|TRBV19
TGTGCCAGTAGTATCAGGGGGCCACTGGAAACTGAAGCTTTCTTT
CASSIRGPLETEAFF
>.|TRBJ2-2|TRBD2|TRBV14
TGTGCCAGCAGCACCCGGCTGACTAGCTTAAACACCGGGGAGCTGTTTTTT
CASSTRLTSLNTGELFF
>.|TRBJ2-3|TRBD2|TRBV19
TGTGCCAGTAAACTCCCGGGGGGGCCGGGTACGCAGTATTTT
CASKLPGGPGTQYF
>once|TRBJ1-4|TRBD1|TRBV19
TGTGCCAGTAGTATTCCAGGGGGAAAACTGTTTTTT
CASSIPGGKLFF
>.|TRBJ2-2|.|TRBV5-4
TGTGCCAGCAGCCTATACACCGGGGAGCTGTTTTTT
CASSLYTGELFF
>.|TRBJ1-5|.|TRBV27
TGTGCCAGCTCCAACTTCAATCAGCCCCAGCATTTT
CASSNFNQPQHF
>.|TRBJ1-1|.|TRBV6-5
TGTGCCAGCAGTAAATTATTTCTACAGCCTGAAGCTTTCTTT
CASSKLFLQPEAFF
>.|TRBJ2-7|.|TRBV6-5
TGTGCCAGCGCCCCCGGACAGTCCTACGAGCAGTACTTC
CASAPGQSYEQYF
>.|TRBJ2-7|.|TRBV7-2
TGTGCCAGCAGTTCACTTCAGGGGAGCACCTACGAGCAGTACTTC
CASSSLQGSTYEQYF
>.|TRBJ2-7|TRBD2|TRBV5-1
TGCGCCAGCAGTAGCGGGAGCTCCTACGAGCAGTACTTC
CASSSGSSYEQYF
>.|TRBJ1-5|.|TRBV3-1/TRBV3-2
TGTGCCAGCAGCCTTCGGGGAGGGGGGTCCAATCAGCCCCAGCATTTT
CASSLRGGGSNQPQHF
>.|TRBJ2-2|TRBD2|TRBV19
TGTGCCAGTAGTTCTGGACTAGCTTCAATCGGGGAGCTGTTTTTT
CASSSGLASIGELFF
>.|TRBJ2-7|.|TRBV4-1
TGCGCCAGCAGCCAAGCAGGGGCCTACGAGCAGTACTTC
CASSQAGAYEQYF
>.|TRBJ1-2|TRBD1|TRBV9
TGTGCCAGCAGCGAAGGGACAGTCTACTATGGCTACACCTTC
CASSEGTVYYGYTF
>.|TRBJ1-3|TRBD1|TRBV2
TGTGCCAGCAGTGAATACAGGGGCCGTCGAAACACCATATATTTT
CASSEYRGRRNTIYF
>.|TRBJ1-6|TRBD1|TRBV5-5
TGTGCCAGCAGCTTGGGTGCGGGACAGGGTTTTTCACCCCTCCACTTT
CASSLGAGQGFSPLHF
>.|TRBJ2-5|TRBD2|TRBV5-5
TGTGCCAGCAGCTTGTGGGGTAGTACGTTAGCTAGCGGACAAGAGACCCAGTACTTC
CASSLWGSTLASGQETQYF
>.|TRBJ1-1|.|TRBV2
TGTGCCAGCATAGAGTCTACCCCTGAAGCTTTCTTT
CASIESTPEAFF
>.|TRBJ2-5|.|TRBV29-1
TGCAGCGTTGTCTTCTTTATAAACCAAGAGACCCAGTACTTC
CSVVFFINQETQYF
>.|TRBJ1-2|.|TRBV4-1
TGCGCCAGCAGCCCGGGAGGCAGCTATGGCTACACCTTC
CASSPGGSYGYTF
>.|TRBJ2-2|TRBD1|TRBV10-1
TGCGCCAGCAACCTTTGGACAGGGTTCACCGGGGAGCTGTTTTTT
CASNLWTGFTGELFF
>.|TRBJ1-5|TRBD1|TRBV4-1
TGCGCCAGCAGCCCTCCGGGACAGCCTTATCAGCCCCAGCATTTT
CASSPPGQPYQPQHF
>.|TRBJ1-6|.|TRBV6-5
TGTGCCAGCAACCCACTCATGGGGGGTTCACCCCTCCACTTT
CASNPLMGGSPLHF
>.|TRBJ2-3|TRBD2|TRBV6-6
TGTGCCAGCAGTTACGGACTAGCGGGAAACGCAGATACGCAGTATTTT
CASSYGLAGNADTQYF
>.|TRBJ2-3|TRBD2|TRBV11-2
TGTGCCAGCAGCTTAGGGGCGGGAGCAGATACGCAGTATTTT
CASSLGAGADTQYF
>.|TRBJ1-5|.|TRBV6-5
TGTGCCAGCCTGGGGGCTCGCAATCAGCCCCAGCATTTT
CASLGARNQPQHF
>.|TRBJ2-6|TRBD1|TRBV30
TGTGCCTGGAGTAGGGGGCTCTCTGGGGCCAACGTCCTGACTTTC
CAWSRGLSGANVLTF
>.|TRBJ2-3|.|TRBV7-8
TGTGCCAGCAGTCCCAAGGGACTCGGTGGCACAGATACGCAGTATTTT
CASSPKGLGGTDTQYF
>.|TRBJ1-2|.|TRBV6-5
TGTGCCAGCAGGGACGCGGGGTATAGCTATGGCTACACCTTC
CASRDAGYSYGYTF
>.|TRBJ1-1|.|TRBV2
TGTGCCAGCAGTGAATACGACAGGAACACTGAAGCTTTCTTT
CASSEYDRNTEAFF